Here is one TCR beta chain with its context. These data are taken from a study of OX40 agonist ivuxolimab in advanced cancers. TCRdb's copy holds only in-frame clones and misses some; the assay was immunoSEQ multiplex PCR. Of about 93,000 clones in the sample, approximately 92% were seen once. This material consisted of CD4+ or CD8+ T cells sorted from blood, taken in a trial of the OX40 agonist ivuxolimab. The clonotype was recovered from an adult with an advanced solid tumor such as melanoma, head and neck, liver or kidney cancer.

CDR3 sequence: CATQYGAGTSGDTQYF. DNA of the CDR3: TGTGCCACACAGTATGGCGCCGGGACTAGCGGCGATACGCAGTATTTT. The J gene is TRBJ2-3, the V gene TRBV19, with 11 bases aligning to TRBD2. This CDR3 is 16 amino acids long. Per germline, CDR1 LNHDA and CDR2 SQIVND (reference sequence). The V segment lost 10 bases and the J segment 6 bases; nucleotides outside the gene matches: 15.